The present T cell receptor beta chain was sequenced within a study of neurological immune-mediated disorders (dated by TCRdb to about 2019). Background for the entire study: The study compared peripheral blood TCR-beta repertoires of HTLV-I-associated myelopathy (HAM/TSP) patients, multiple sclerosis patients and healthy controls using UMI-based sequencing. The cohort was made up of 68 subjects, consisting of around 14 HAM/TSP patients, some 34 multiple sclerosis patients and 20 or so healthy controls. The 95 to 120 TCR-beta libraries covered PBMC samples along with longitudinal samples, technical triplicates, and paired sorted CD4+ and CD8+ T-cell subsets. Longitudinal HAM/TSP and healthy donors were sampled at 3 time-points each (about 3-45 month intervals). Overall study results and their limits: TCR clonal expansion was highest in HAM/TSP patients and lowest in MS patients, with MS patients falling below even healthy controls. No identical CDR3 amino acid sequences were found to be shared among expanded clones across subjects, suggesting that TCR-beta repertoires were private in all groups.

The sample holds many counts of this clonotype. Its antigen is not yet known. No quality values exist for individual bases; no much larger clone is one base distant. cDNA synthesis used template-switch 5'RACE with a primer carrying a 10-nucleotide random unique molecular identifier tagging each TCR transcript. Each sequencing run produced over 200 million TCR-beta sequences covering 15-18 subjects. The RNeasy kit was used to extract total RNA. TCR-beta VDJ regions were amplified with primers for the TCR constant region and the 5'RACE anchor, using the KAPA Real-time Library Amplification kit. A first PCR added sample indexes and Illumina adaptors, after which a second PCR increased the library yield. After Ampure bead purification, the roughly 650 bp TCR product was size-selected on a 2% E-gel SizeSelection system. Library quality was checked on a Bioanalyzer, concentration was measured with Qubit, and libraries were quantified with the Kapa Library Quantification kit before pooling. Libraries were sequenced paired-end 2 x 150 bp on an Illumina HiSeq 2500. To increase sequence diversity, about 25-31% phiX was spiked into each library pool. Turning to the authors' computational methods: Quality-filtered reads were processed with the UMI-based MiGEC pipeline, which removed over 80% of raw TCR sequences during error correction. IMGT germline references were used for aligning VDJ genes, and each clonotype was defined as a unique CDR3 amino acid sequence together with its V-J genes. Clonal expansion, Shannon diversity and CDR3 relatedness (CalcPairwiseDistances, ClusterSamples) were evaluated with VDJtools, and phylogenetic trees were built with CLCbio workbench. A clone was classed as expanded if it had 8 or more unique UMIs, a cutoff based on coefficient-of-variation modelling across technical triplicates. TCRdb reworked the public reads: Q25 trimming with fastp, MiXCR clone assembly, productive beta chains retained. A single entry per CDR3 protein holds the most common genes and DNA from its merged rows. None of the V and J calls come from the authors' own analysis; TCRdb made them. Across this sample there are 64,000 or so distinct CDR3 sequences, with around 9.6% seen only once. The ten largest clones capture 9.6% of the sample.

Clipping removes 4 bases from V and 3 bases from J, with 15 as the unmatched junction base count. Taken from the germline V gene, the CDR1 and CDR2 loops are SGDLS and YYNGEE. Including cysteine and phenylalanine, the CDR3 has 18 amino acids. Only the CDR3 region is kept as DNA, spanning 54 bases read in frame from base 1. This specimen's time point label, per the study, means: longitudinal time-point 1 (baseline). Blood bank volunteers in Maryland, USA served as the healthy controls. Unsorted PBMC libraries were generated from 2 million PBMCs stored in RNAlater at -80 °C until RNA extraction. Peripheral blood underwent Ficoll-Hypaque density gradient centrifugation to isolate PBMCs, which were then cryopreserved in liquid nitrogen.

The receptor comes from a man between 25 and 39 years old in good health. The rearrangement joined TRBV9 to TRBJ2-1; TRBD1 matches 8 bases in the middle. Sequenced input: PBMCs. The base sequence is TGTGCCAGCAGCCCCATTGGTGGTGGACAGGGCTTCTACAATGAGCAGTTCTTC. Its translation is CASSPIGGGQGFYNEQFF.